These 5 T cell receptor beta chains were all obtained from the same sample, sequenced in a study of blood T cell repertoires in COVID-19. Libraries were prepared by immunoSEQ multiplex PCR; TCRdb keeps only in-frame clonotypes and omits some of them. This table holds roughly 190,000 clones, 80% found once. Sequencing was performed on peripheral blood. These TCRs come from a man in his sixties with acute or convalescent COVID-19.

V usage is TRBV25-1 and J usage is TRBJ1-2; D call uncertain. CDR1 is MGHDK, CDR2 SYGVNS, per germline. V lost 2 bases and J 2 bases, leaving 6 bases between the germline ends. The CDR3 covers 13 residues. CDR3 in DNA: TGTGCCAGCAGTGAAGAGGGAAACTATGGCTACACCTTC. Its protein is CASSEEGNYGYTF.

V is TRBV7-2 and J is TRBJ2-1, with 8 nucleotides matching TRBD2. From germline, CDR1 is SGHTA and CDR2 FQGNSA. V was clipped by 2 bases and J by 8 bases; unmatched bases: 8. CDR3 length equals 15 residues. CDR3 region: CASSLSFSGVDEQFF. The CDR3 nucleotides read TGTGCCAGCAGCTTAAGCTTTAGCGGGGTCGATGAGCAGTTCTTC.

J is TRBJ1-2 and V is TRBV4-3; 12 bases line up with TRBD1. The germline CDR1 and CDR2 sequences are LGHNA and YSLEER. The CDR3 totals 15 residues. J lost 8 bases, V lost 1 base, and 5 bases had no gene match. In DNA form, the CDR3 reads TGCGCCAGCAGCCAAGGACCGGGACAGGGGGCGGGCTACACCTTC. This codes for CASSQGPGQGAGYTF.

The rearrangement links TRBV4-2 to TRBJ2-3; 9 nucleotides line up with TRBD2. The CDR3 is 16 residues long. Germline V gene lookup returns CDR1 LGHNA and CDR2 YNFKEQ. Trimming cost V 4 bases and J 2 bases; bases outside gene matches: 7. The CDR3 nucleotides are TGTGCCAGCAGCCTAGGTCTAGCGGGGCACACAGATACGCAGTATTTT. Its protein product is CASSLGLAGHTDTQYF.

The chain links TRBV11-3 to TRBJ2-5, with 8 positions matching TRBD1. The germline gives CDR1 SGHNT, CDR2 YENEEA. The CDR3 has 15 amino acids. V lost 3 bases, J lost 5 bases, and 8 bases stayed unmatched. The CDR3 region is CASSFTAGGGETQYF. CDR3 bases: TGTGCCAGCAGCTTCACGGCAGGGGGCGGGGAGACCCAGTACTTC. Looking up the rest from reference TRBV11-3 and TRBJ2-5 gives the full variable domain: EAGVVQSPRYKIIEKKQPVAFWCNPISGHNTLYWYLQNLGQGPELLIRYENEEAVDDSQLPKDRFSAERLKGVDSTLKIQPAELGDSAVYLCASSFTAGGGETQYFGPGTRLLVL.